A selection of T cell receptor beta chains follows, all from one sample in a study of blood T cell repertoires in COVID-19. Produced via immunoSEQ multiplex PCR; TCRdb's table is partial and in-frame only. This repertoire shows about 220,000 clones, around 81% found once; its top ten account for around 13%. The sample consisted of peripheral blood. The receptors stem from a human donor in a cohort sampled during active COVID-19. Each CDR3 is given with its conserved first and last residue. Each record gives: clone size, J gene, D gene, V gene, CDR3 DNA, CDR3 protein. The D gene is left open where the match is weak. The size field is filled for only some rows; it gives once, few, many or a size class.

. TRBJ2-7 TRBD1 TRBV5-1 TGCGCCAGCGGGACAGGGCCCACCTACGAGCAGTACTTC CASGTGPTYEQYF
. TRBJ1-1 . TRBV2 TGTGCCAGCAGTCGACAATTACTTGAAGCTTTCTTT CASSRQLLEAFF
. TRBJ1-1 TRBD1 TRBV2 TGTGCCAGCAGCCGGGACAGGGGGGGACACACTGAAGCTTTCTTT CASSRDRGGHTEAFF
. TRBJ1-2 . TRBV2 TGTGCCAGCACCCAGGGGCCTGCTAACTATGGCTACACCTTC CASTQGPANYGYTF
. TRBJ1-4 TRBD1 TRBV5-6 TGTGCCAGCAGCTTTATAGGGGGCGAAAATGAAAAACTGTTTTTT CASSFIGGENEKLFF
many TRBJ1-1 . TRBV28 TGTGCCAGCAGCCTCAGACAGAACACTGAAGCTTTCTTT CASSLRQNTEAFF
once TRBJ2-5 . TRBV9 TGTGCCAGCAGCGTAGCTACCTACCAAGAGACCCAGTACTTC CASSVATYQETQYF
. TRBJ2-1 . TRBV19 TGTGCCAGTAGCATCCGGTCCCGCGCCCATGAGCAGTTCTTC CASSIRSRAHEQFF
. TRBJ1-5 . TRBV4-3 TGCGCCAGCAGCCAAGATTGGGGAGGGAATCAGCCCCAGCATTTT CASSQDWGGNQPQHF
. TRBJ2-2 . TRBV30 TGTGCCTGGAGTGGCGGGGTCGGCAGGGAGCTGTTTTTT CAWSGGVGRELFF
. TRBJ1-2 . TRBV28 TGTGCCAGCAGCTCCGTCTATGGCTACACCTTC CASSSVYGYTF
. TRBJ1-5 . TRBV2 TGTGCCAGCAGCGTAAATAGCAATCAGCCCCAGCATTTT CASSVNSNQPQHF
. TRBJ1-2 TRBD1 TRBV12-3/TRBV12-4 TGTGCCAGCAGTTTGGACAGGGGCTACACCTTC CASSLDRGYTF
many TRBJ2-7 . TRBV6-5 TGTGCCAGCAGAAGACGGGACAATGGTCTCTACGAGCAGTACTTC CASRRRDNGLYEQYF
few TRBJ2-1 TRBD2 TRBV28 TGTGCCAGCAAGGGCCGCGGACTAGCGGGAGGGCCAGGGCAGTTCTTC CASKGRGLAGGPGQFF
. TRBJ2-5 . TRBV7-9 TGTGCCAGCACCCCAAGGACCTCCCCGGGGGAGACCCAGTACTTC CASTPRTSPGETQYF
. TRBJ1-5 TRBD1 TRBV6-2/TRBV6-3 TGTGCCAGCAGCGAAGACGGAGGGACAGGGAGTCAGCCCCAGCATTTT CASSEDGGTGSQPQHF
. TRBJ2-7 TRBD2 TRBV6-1 TGTGCCAGCAGTGAAATGCCGCCGGGACTAGCGGCCTACGAGCAGTACTTC CASSEMPPGLAAYEQYF
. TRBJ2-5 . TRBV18 TGTGCCAGCTCACCACCGACCGGACAGCAAGAGACCCAGTACTTC CASSPPTGQQETQYF
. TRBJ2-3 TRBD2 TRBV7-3 TGTGCCAGCAGCACTAGCGGAAGCACAGATACGCAGTATTTT CASSTSGSTDTQYF
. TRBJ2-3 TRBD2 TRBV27 TGTGCCAGCACCCCTACGACTAGCGGGGGCACAGATACGCAGTATTTT CASTPTTSGGTDTQYF
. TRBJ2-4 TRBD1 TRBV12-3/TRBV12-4 TGTGCCAGCAGTTTGACACAGGGGAACATTCAGTACTTC CASSLTQGNIQYF
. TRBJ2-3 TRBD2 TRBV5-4 TGTGCCAGCAGCTTGCCTAGCGGGGGGGCCAAAGATACGCAGTATTTT CASSLPSGGAKDTQYF
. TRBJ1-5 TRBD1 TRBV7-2 TGTGCCAGCAGCTCGACAGGGGGGAATCAGCCCCAGCATTTT CASSSTGGNQPQHF
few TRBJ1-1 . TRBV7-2 TGTGCCAGCAGCTTAGTCCTAGTCAACACTGAAGCTTTCTTT CASSLVLVNTEAFF
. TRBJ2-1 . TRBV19 TGTGCCAGTACCCCGACTGGGAGGAAGAATGAGCAGTTCTTC CASTPTGRKNEQFF
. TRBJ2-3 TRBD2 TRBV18 TGTGCCAGCTCATCTGGGACTAGCGGGAGGGACACAGATACGCAGTATTTT CASSSGTSGRDTDTQYF
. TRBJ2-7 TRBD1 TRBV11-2 TGTGCCAGCAGCTCGACAGGGAATCCCTACGAGCAGTACTTC CASSSTGNPYEQYF
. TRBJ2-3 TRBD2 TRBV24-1 TGTGCCACCAGTGTGGGTAGCGGGGCTAGCACAGATACGCAGTATTTT CATSVGSGASTDTQYF
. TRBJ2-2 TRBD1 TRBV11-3 TGTGCCAGCAGCTGGACAGGGAACACCGGGGAGCTGTTTTTT CASSWTGNTGELFF
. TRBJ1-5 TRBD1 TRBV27 TGTGCCAGCAGTACCCTCGGACAGGGTCTGGGCAATCAGCCCCAGCATTTT CASSTLGQGLGNQPQHF
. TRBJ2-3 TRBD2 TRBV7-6 TGTGCCAGCAGCGACAGACTAGCGGGAGGCACAGATACGCAGTATTTT CASSDRLAGGTDTQYF
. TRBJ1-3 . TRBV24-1 TGTGCCACCAGTGCGGGGTCGCACTCTGGAAACACCATATATTTT CATSAGSHSGNTIYF
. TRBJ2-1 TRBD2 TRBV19 TGTGCCAGTAGTACGCCGGCTAGCGGGGATGATGAGCAGTTCTTC CASSTPASGDDEQFF
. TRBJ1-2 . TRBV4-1 TGCGCCAGCAGCCAACTCGAACAACCTAACTATGGCTACACCTTC CASSQLEQPNYGYTF
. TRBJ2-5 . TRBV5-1 TGCGCCAGCAGCATTCTTGACAGGCGGCGTGAGACCCAGTACTTC CASSILDRRRETQYF
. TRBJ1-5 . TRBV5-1 TGCGCCAGCGCATCAAGCGTGAATCAGCCCCAGCATTTT CASASSVNQPQHF
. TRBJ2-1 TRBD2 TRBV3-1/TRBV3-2 TGTGCCAGCAGCCAAGCAGCGGGGAGAGGCAATGAGCAGTTCTTC CASSQAAGRGNEQFF
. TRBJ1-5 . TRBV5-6 TGTGCCAGCAGCTTAGCGCGTAGCCGCTACAATCAGCCCCAGCATTTT CASSLARSRYNQPQHF
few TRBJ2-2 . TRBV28 TGTGCCAGCAGTTGGGTTCTAGGCGGGGAGCTGTTTTTT CASSWVLGGELFF
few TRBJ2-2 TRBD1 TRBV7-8 TGTGCCAGCAGCTTACAGACAGGGTCAGGCACCGGGGAGCTGTTTTTT CASSLQTGSGTGELFF
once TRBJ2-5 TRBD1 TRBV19 TGTGCCAGTTCCCGGACAGGGGGTAGTAGAGAGACCCAGTACTTC CASSRTGGSRETQYF
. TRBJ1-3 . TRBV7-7 TGTGCTAGCAGCCAAGGGGAGGGTAGGAATGGAAACACCATATATTTT CASSQGEGRNGNTIYF
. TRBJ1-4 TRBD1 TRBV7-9 TGTGCCAGCAGCCAAGGGACAGGGGGCGTAGGTGAAAAACTGTTTTTT CASSQGTGGVGEKLFF
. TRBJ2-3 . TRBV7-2 TGTGCCAGCAGCTTCGGGGGGCCCATCACAGATACGCAGTATTTT CASSFGGPITDTQYF
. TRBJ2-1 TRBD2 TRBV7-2 TGTGCCAGCAGCAATACGCGGACTAGCCTGGTGGATGAGCAGTTCTTC CASSNTRTSLVDEQFF
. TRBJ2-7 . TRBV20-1 TGCAGTGCTAGTTCCCGACCCAGGAACGACGAGCAGTACTTC CSASSRPRNDEQYF
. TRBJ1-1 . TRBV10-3 TGTGCCATCAGTGAGTCTAAGGGGGACACTGAAGCTTTCTTT CAISESKGDTEAFF
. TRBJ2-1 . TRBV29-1 TGCAGCGCCGACCGGACTAATTTTTACAATGAGCAGTTCTTC CSADRTNFYNEQFF
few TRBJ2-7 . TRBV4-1 TGCGCCAGCAGCCAAGAACAGGGACCCTACGAGCAGTACTTC CASSQEQGPYEQYF
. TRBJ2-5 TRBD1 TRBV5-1 TGCGCCAGCAGCCCAACACCCGGACAGGGACAAGAGACCCAGTACTTC CASSPTPGQGQETQYF
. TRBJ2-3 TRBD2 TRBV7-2 TGTGCCAGCAGCTTGGGGAGGGGAACTAGCACAGATACGCAGTATTTT CASSLGRGTSTDTQYF
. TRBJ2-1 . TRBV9 TGTGCCAGCTCTAGGCGGAGCTCCTACAATGAGCAGTTCTTC CASSRRSSYNEQFF
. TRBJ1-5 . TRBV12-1 TGTGCCAGCAGCCCACCGGTCGACAGGGGGAATCAGCCCCAGCATTTT CASSPPVDRGNQPQHF
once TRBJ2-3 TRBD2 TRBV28 TGTGCCAGCAGTCCGAGCGGGGGGGCCTCAGATACGCAGTATTTT CASSPSGGASDTQYF
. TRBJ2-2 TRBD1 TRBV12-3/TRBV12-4 TGTGCCAGCAGATACAGGGGTACCGGGGAGCTGTTTTTT CASRYRGTGELFF
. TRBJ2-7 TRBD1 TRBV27 TGTGCCAGCAGTTTAGGCAGGGGGCGAGAGCAGTACTTC CASSLGRGREQYF
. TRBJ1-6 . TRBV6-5 TGTGCCAGCAGTTTCCTCGGACAGCGTCATAATTCACCCCTCCACTTT CASSFLGQRHNSPLHF
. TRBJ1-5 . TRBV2 TGTGCCAGCAGCAAGGTCGGGAATAGCAATCAGCCCCAGCATTTT CASSKVGNSNQPQHF
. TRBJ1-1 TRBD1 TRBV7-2 TGTGCCAGCAGACCCGGGACAGCTATTCTGAACACTGAAGCTTTCTTT CASRPGTAILNTEAFF